The sequence of this TCR beta chain was determined in a study of regulatory T cells in long-lasting Graves disease. At the level of the study: Patients met the persistent Graves' disease definition after over 5 years of antithyroid drugs with positive TSH receptor antibodies. Whole-study results and caveats: Preferential use of TRBV28, TRBJ1-2 and TRBJ2-5 was seen in persistent disease. The researchers studied only peripheral blood, not thyroid tissue.

Germline CDR1 ENHRY, CDR2 SYGVKD. The length of the CDR3 is 18 residues. V trimming: 3 bases; J trimming: 4 bases; junction bases outside the gene matches: 16. As to this clonotype: What it binds is unknown.

Time point: persistent/refractory GD, antithyroid drugs over 5 years with positive TRAb. With RNA extracted from PBMCs as input, the TCR library was made. Arm-PCR of CDR3 regions and iRepertoire HTBI primers were the basis on which TCR beta libraries were built. Original methodology: Among the samples, 60 to 75 TRBV and 14 to 15 TRBJ segments were identified. MiXCR was run by TCRdb on the multiplex PCR reads, yielding one entry per CDR3 protein. TCRdb's processing, not the authors' own work, is the source of the V and J calls. The table has a few hundred thousand distinct CDR3 sequences, more than 20% seen once.

The chain employs TRBV10-3 and TRBJ2-7; TRBD2 matches 9 bases. The specimen comprised peripheral blood mononuclear cells (PBMCs), sampled when the disease was refractory, from a patient treated with antithyroid drugs. The receptor comes from a female donor with Graves disease. CDR3 amino acids: CAISDPDRVPGLAYEQYF. Written as DNA, the CDR3 is TGTGCCATCAGTGACCCAGACAGGGTGCCGGGACTAGCTTACGAGCAGTACTTC.